These 2 T cell receptor beta chains share one sample of origin, sequenced in a study of blood T cell repertoires in COVID-19. The repertoire was sequenced with immunoSEQ multiplex PCR; TCRdb's copy has only in-frame clones and lacks some. The sample holds some 49,000 clones, 80% to 90% seen once. The material sequenced was peripheral blood. Receptor source: an older woman with acute or convalescent COVID-19.

The V gene is TRBV5-1, the J gene TRBJ2-2, with D unclear. Germline V gene lookup returns CDR1 SGHRS and CDR2 YFSETQ. V was pared by 7 bases and J by 7 bases, with 11 bases between. This CDR3 is 12 amino acids long. CDR3 region: CASADNFGELFF. CDR3 bases: TGCGCCAGCGCGGATAACTTCGGGGAGCTGTTTTTT.

The chain is built from TRBV14 and TRBJ1-2, with D perhaps TRBD1 (6 bases). V was shortened by 4 bases and J by 5 bases, with 11 bases between the two germline ends. Germline-derived CDR1 and CDR2 are SGHDN and FVKESK. This CDR3 is built from 13 residues. DNA of the CDR3: TGTGCCAGCAGCCTCGGACAGTCGTATGGCTACACCTTC. Residues: CASSLGQSYGYTF.